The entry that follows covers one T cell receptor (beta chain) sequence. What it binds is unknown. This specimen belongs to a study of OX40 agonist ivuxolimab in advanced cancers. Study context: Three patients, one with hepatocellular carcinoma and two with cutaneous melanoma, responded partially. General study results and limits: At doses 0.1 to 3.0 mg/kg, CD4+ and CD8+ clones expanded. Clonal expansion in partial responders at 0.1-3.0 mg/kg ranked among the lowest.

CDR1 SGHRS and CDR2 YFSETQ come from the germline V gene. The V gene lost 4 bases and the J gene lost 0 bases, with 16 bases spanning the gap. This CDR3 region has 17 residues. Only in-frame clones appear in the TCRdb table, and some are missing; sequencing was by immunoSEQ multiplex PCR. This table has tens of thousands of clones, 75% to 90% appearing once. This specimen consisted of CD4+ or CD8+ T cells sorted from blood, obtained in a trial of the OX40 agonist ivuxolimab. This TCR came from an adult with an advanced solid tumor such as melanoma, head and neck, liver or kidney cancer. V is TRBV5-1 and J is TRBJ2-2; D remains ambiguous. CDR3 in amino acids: CASSTTTDGPNTGELFF. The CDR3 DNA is TGCGCCAGCAGCACCACGACGGACGGCCCGAACACCGGGGAGCTGTTTTTT.